This TCR beta chain was found in a study of regulatory T cells in long-lasting Graves disease. The wider study: Positive TSH receptor antibodies alongside over 5 years of antithyroid drugs were what marked Graves' disease as persistent.

The V gene lost 2 bases and the J gene lost 3 bases, with 10 bases spanning the gap. The germline V gene has CDR1 LGHNA and CDR2 YSLEER. This CDR3 spans 14 amino acids. This clonotype occurred a few times. HTBI primers from iRepertoire and Arm-PCR of CDR3 regions yielded the TCR beta libraries. TCRdb analysed the multiplex PCR reads with MiXCR anew, one entry per CDR3 protein. Of about 400,000 distinct CDR3 sequences in the sample, less than 25% were seen once. Time point given: persistent/refractory GD, antithyroid drugs over 5 years with positive TRAb. RNA extracted from PBMCs served as the sequencing template. Patients came from an endocrinology department in Xi'an, China.

This receptor was identified in a female donor with Graves disease. Specimen: peripheral blood mononuclear cells (PBMCs), collected when the disease was refractory, from a patient treated with antithyroid drugs. The V call is TRBV4-3, the J call TRBJ1-2, with D unresolved. As DNA, the CDR3 is TGCGCCAGCAGCCAACGGGCCGGTTACTATGGCTACACCTTC. Its protein is CASSQRAGYYGYTF.